The rows below give T cell receptor beta chains drawn from one sample of a study of cytomegalovirus exposure and HLA in healthy donors. Repertoires were generated with immunoSEQ multiplex PCR, while TCRdb's copy carries only in-frame clones and drops some. This table holds about 180,000 clones, around four fifths found once. The sample comprised PBMCs. These TCRs come from a woman between 25 and 40 years old in good health and CMV-seronegative. The CDR3 runs from the conserved cysteine through the conserved F or W. Each record gives: clone size, D gene, V gene, J gene, CDR3 protein, CDR3 DNA. A D gene is named only where the DNA matches it firmly. The size of a clone is reported for some rows only, either as once, few or many, or as a class for expanded clones.

>.|TRBD1|TRBV29-1|TRBJ1-4
CSVLPGQGFEKLFF
TGCAGCGTCCTACCGGGACAGGGGTTCGAAAAACTGTTTTTT
>.|.|TRBV10-2|TRBJ1-6
CASSELGQGYSPLHF
TGCGCCAGCAGTGAGCTTGGGCAGGGTTATTCACCCCTCCACTTT
>.|TRBD2|TRBV27|TRBJ2-7
CASSFFGGARPYEQYF
TGTGCCAGCAGTTTCTTCGGGGGGGCCCGCCCATACGAGCAGTACTTC
>.|TRBD1|TRBV7-8|TRBJ2-1
CASEPGQGLNNEQFF
TGTGCCAGCGAGCCGGGACAGGGACTTAACAATGAGCAGTTCTTC
>.|.|TRBV7-7|TRBJ2-7
CASSSRELGTYEQYF
TGTGCCAGCAGCTCCCGGGAGCTAGGTACCTACGAGCAGTACTTC
>.|.|TRBV6-1|TRBJ1-2
CASSEGAYGYTF
TGTGCCAGCAGTGAAGGGGCCTATGGCTACACCTTC
>.|.|TRBV7-9|TRBJ1-1
CSLGGGGKDEAFF
TGTTCCCTCGGCGGGGGCGGCAAGGATGAAGCTTTCTTT
>.|.|TRBV4-1|TRBJ2-7
CASSQSTGGVNEQYF
TGCGCCAGCAGCCAATCCACAGGAGGGGTTAACGAGCAGTACTTC
>.|.|TRBV5-1|TRBJ1-4
CASSRDSNEKLFF
TGCGCCAGCAGCCGGGACTCTAATGAAAAACTGTTTTTT
>.|.|TRBV11-2|TRBJ2-7
CASSPDTGSRIYEQYF
TGTGCCAGCAGCCCGGACACAGGGTCACGGATCTACGAGCAGTACTTC
>.|TRBD2|TRBV19|TRBJ2-1
CASRGGTSGGYNEQFF
TGTGCCAGTAGAGGGGGGACTAGCGGGGGCTACAATGAGCAGTTCTTC
>.|.|TRBV2|TRBJ2-1
CASSTTTRDYEQFF
TGTGCCAGCAGTACAACGACTAGGGACTATGAGCAGTTCTTC
>.|.|TRBV5-1|TRBJ1-2
CASSVGGAGGYTF
TGCGCCAGCAGCGTGGGGGGCGCGGGGGGCTACACCTTC
>.|TRBD1|TRBV25-1|TRBJ1-2
CASSLQGAEGYTF
TGTGCCAGCAGCCTACAGGGGGCGGAAGGCTACACCTTC
>.|.|TRBV7-8|TRBJ1-6
CASSLAFLGYPNSPLHF
TGTGCCAGCAGCTTAGCGTTTTTGGGCTACCCTAATTCACCCCTCCACTTT
>once|TRBD1|TRBV18|TRBJ1-2
CASSPKSSGTGDGYTF
TGTGCCAGCTCACCAAAGAGTTCCGGGACAGGGGATGGCTACACCTTC
>.|TRBD1|TRBV19|TRBJ1-6
CASTPDRTNSPLHF
TGTGCCAGTACCCCGGACAGGACGAACTCACCCCTCCACTTT
>.|TRBD1|TRBV5-1|TRBJ1-5
CASSRDRAGQPQHF
TGCGCCAGCAGCCGAGACAGGGCCGGTCAGCCCCAGCATTTT
>.|TRBD1|TRBV27|TRBJ2-7
CATKTGGDAYEQYF
TGTGCCACCAAAACAGGGGGAGATGCCTACGAGCAGTACTTC
>.|.|TRBV10-3|TRBJ2-3
CAISVEGGASDTQYF
TGTGCCATCAGTGTGGAAGGGGGGGCTTCAGATACGCAGTATTTT